Below, 27 T cell receptor beta chains from the same sample are listed, as sequenced in a study of cytomegalovirus exposure and HLA in healthy donors. The PCR employed 60 Vbeta primers together with 13 Jbeta primers. TCRdb's table, derived via immunoSEQ multiplex PCR, lists solely in-frame clones and lacks some. Here the sample spans around 130,000 clones, about three quarters being singletons. The sample comprised PBMCs. Receptors were obtained from a human donor in good health.

The V gene is TRBV27, the J gene TRBJ2-1; 7 nucleotides match TRBD1. CDR1 and CDR2 from the germline V gene are MNHEY and SMNVEV (reference sequence). The junction had 3 bases not matched to a gene; V was cut back by 4 bases and J by 0 bases. CDR3 length: 15 residues. In DNA, the CDR3 is TGTGCCAGCAGTTCCCGGGACAGCTCCTACAATGAGCAGTTCTTC. It specifies CASSSRDSSYNEQFF.

The V and J genes are TRBV7-2 and TRBJ1-2; a possible D gene is TRBD1 (5 bases). Germline CDR1 SGHTA, CDR2 FQGNSA. The CDR3 is 14 amino acids. V was shortened by 3 bases and J by 3 bases, with 11 bases between the two germline ends. The CDR3 region is CASSFGAGYYGYTF. The CDR3 DNA reads as TGTGCCAGCAGCTTCGGGGCGGGATACTATGGCTACACCTTC.

The V and J genes are TRBV4-3 and TRBJ2-7; 9 nucleotides line up with TRBD2. V was clipped by 4 bases and J by 3 bases; unmatched bases: 4. Germline V CDR1 and CDR2: LGHNA, YSLEER. CDR3 length: 14 residues. The CDR3 bases are TGCGCCAGCAGCCCGGGGACTAGCCTCTACGAGCAGTACTTC. Translated, it gives CASSPGTSLYEQYF.

V usage is TRBV9 and J usage is TRBJ2-5; TRBD2 is a possible D gene (6 bases). The CDR3 runs 16 residues. CDR1 and CDR2 (germline): SGDLS, YYNGEE. V lost 3 bases and J lost 2, with 17 bases in between. CDR3 amino acids: CASSAGLMVLQETQYF. CDR3 bases: TGTGCCAGCAGCGCGGGACTCATGGTACTTCAAGAGACCCAGTACTTC.

Comments on this clone: A read error may produce the germline difference seen at one junction end. The J gene is TRBJ2-7, the V gene TRBV10-1; D unclear. The CDR3 contains 12 residues. CDR1 is WNHNN, CDR2 SYGVQD, per germline (reference sequence). The CDR3 here is CASSESQFKPCF. The CDR3 nucleotides read TGCGCCAGCAGTGAGAGTCAATTTAAGCCTTGCTTC.

The chain is built from TRBV7-9 and TRBJ2-1; D is unclear. Germline values: CDR1 SEHNR, CDR2 FQNEAQ (reference sequence). This CDR3 region has 15 residues. With 4 bases removed from V and 6 bases from J, the gap between germline ends came to 16 bases. The CDR3 loop is CASSSSSTRSNEQFF. The CDR3 nucleotides are TGTGCCAGCAGCTCTTCCTCCACAAGGAGCAATGAGCAGTTCTTC.

The genes are TRBV6-4 and TRBJ2-5, with a weak D call TRBD2 (6 bases). V was trimmed by 5 bases and J by 0 bases, leaving 19 bases between them. The CDR3 runs to 17 residues. Germline V gene sequence: CDR1 MRHNA, CDR2 SNTAGT. In DNA form, the CDR3 reads TGTGCCAGCAGTCCCCGGGACTTGTGTTTATACCAAGAGACCCAGTACTTC. Its protein is CASSPRDLCLYQETQYF.

The CDR3 nucleotides are TGTGCCAGCAGCCGGACCACCACAGGGGCCACGTGGTCTGGAAACACCATATATTTT. Translating it yields CASSRTTTGATWSGNTIYF. The V gene is TRBV9, the J gene TRBJ1-3, with 7 bases fitting TRBD1. V lost 4 bases and J lost 1; bases outside the gene matches: 17. This CDR3 contains 19 residues. Germline CDR1 reads SGDLS; CDR2 reads YYNGEE.

V usage is TRBV7-3 and J usage is TRBJ2-1; 13 nucleotides agree with TRBD2. The CDR3 length is 16 residues. Unmatched junction bases numbered 3, after V lost 5 bases and J lost 2 bases. Germline-derived CDR1 and CDR2 are SGHTA and FQGTGA. The CDR3 is CASSPTSGRAYNEQFF. The CDR3 coding sequence is TGTGCCAGCAGCCCCACTAGCGGGAGGGCCTACAATGAGCAGTTCTTC.

The CDR3 spells CASSMRVARSSYEQYF. The CDR3 nucleotides read TGTGCCAGTAGTATGCGGGTGGCCAGAAGCTCCTACGAGCAGTACTTC. The chain couples TRBV19 to TRBJ2-7; D is perhaps TRBD2 (5 bases). The CDR3 consists of 16 residues. Between the trimmed V and J ends, which lost 3 bases and 0 bases, there was a span of 15 bases. CDR1 LNHDA and CDR2 SQIVND come from the germline V gene (reference sequence).

V and J are TRBV7-9 and TRBJ1-2, with D possibly TRBD1 on 6 matching bases. Germline lookup yields CDR1 SEHNR and CDR2 FQNEAQ (reference sequence). CDR3 length: 17 amino acids. V shed 2 bases and J shed 6 bases, with 22 bases lying between them. Here the CDR3 reads CASSLSDYRVFLDGYTF. The CDR3, as DNA: TGTGCCAGCAGCTTAAGCGACTACAGGGTATTCCTTGATGGCTACACCTTC.

The chain links TRBV4-1 to TRBJ2-1; 7 bases agree with TRBD2. The CDR3 is 17 amino acids. CDR1 and CDR2 (germline): MGHRA, YSYEKL. Germline trimming cut 1 base from V and 4 bases from J; bases unmatched to any gene: 10. CDR3 DNA sequence: TGCGCCAGCAGCCAAGTCCTGGGACTAATAATATACAATGAGCAGTTCTTC. Its protein product is CASSQVLGLIIYNEQFF.

The rearrangement joins TRBV11-2 to TRBJ1-3; 9 positions match TRBD1. CDR3 length equals 17 residues. Germline V CDR1 and CDR2: SGHAT, FQNNGV. V lost 4 bases and J lost 3; bases outside the gene matches: 10. The DNA of the CDR3 is TGTGCCAGCAGCTCGCTTAGATGGGACAGGGTTGGAAACACCATATATTTT. This gives the protein CASSSLRWDRVGNTIYF.

This clone has more than one count but fewer than ten. The chain uses TRBV9 and TRBJ2-6; 11 nucleotides match TRBD2. The length of the CDR3 is 20 residues. V lost 0 bases, J lost 2 bases, and 10 bases stayed unmatched. Germline V CDR1 and CDR2: SGDLS, YYNGEE. CDR3 in DNA: TGTGCCAGCAGCGTAGGGACTAGCGGGCTCGAACCCGCTGGGGCCAACGTCCTGACTTTC. This translates into CASSVGTSGLEPAGANVLTF.

V is TRBV4-2 and J is TRBJ1-1, with 7 bases fitting TRBD1. The CDR3 length is 14 residues. The trim removed 1 base at V and 4 bases at J, leaving 3 bases unmatched. The V gene's germline CDR1 is LGHNA and CDR2 YNFKEQ. The CDR3 DNA is TGTGCCAGCAGCCAAGGTGAGGGGGCCACTGAAGCTTTCTTT. It translates to CASSQGEGATEAFF.

This sequence joins TRBV7-9 and TRBJ2-7, with 10 positions matching TRBD1. The V segment lost 5 bases and the J segment 2 bases; nucleotides outside the gene matches: 6. This CDR3 spans 15 amino acids. In germline, CDR1 is SEHNR, CDR2 FQNEAQ (reference sequence). The CDR3 loop reads CASSTRDRGAYEQYF. The CDR3 DNA reads TGTGCCAGCAGCACCCGGGACAGGGGTGCCTACGAGCAGTACTTC.

Turning to this clone: One end of the junction fails to match germline, which may point to a read error. The chain recombines TRBV30 with TRBJ2-7, with a tentative D call TRBD1 (5 bases). The CDR3 contains 16 residues. CDR1 GTSNPN and CDR2 SVGIG come from the germline V gene (reference sequence). CDR3 protein: CAWSRPGQTPSYEQYF. Written as DNA, the CDR3 is TGTGCCTGGAGTAGACCAGGGCAAACGCCCTCCTACGAGCAGTATTTC.

This rearrangement joins TRBV6-5 to TRBJ2-3; 13 nucleotides match TRBD2. V lost 2 bases and J lost 7; bases outside the gene matches: 0. Germline assignment: CDR1 MNHEY and CDR2 SVGAGI. The CDR3 extends over 14 amino acids. This chain's CDR3 is CASSYGTSGNTQYF. CDR3 coding DNA: TGTGCCAGCAGTTACGGGACTAGCGGGAATACGCAGTATTTT.

The chain combines TRBV30 with TRBJ1-4; tentatively, D is TRBD1 (6 bases). The V end was cut by 4 bases, the J end by 8 bases, with 17 bases between. This CDR3 has 14 residues. CDR1 GTSNPN and CDR2 SVGIG come from the germline V gene (reference sequence). The CDR3 DNA sequence: TGTGCCTGGAAGGGGGGGTATCGCGGGGAAAAACTGTTTTTT. Translated, it gives CAWKGGYRGEKLFF.

This clone occurred a few times. The CDR3 spells CASRQGNIYEQYF. The CDR3, as DNA: TGTGCCAGTCGACAGGGTAACATCTACGAGCAGTACTTC. V usage is TRBV2 and J usage is TRBJ2-7; 7 bases agree with TRBD1. This CDR3 has 13 residues. Germline values: CDR1 SNHLY, CDR2 FYNNEI. V gave up 9 bases and J gave up 3 bases; unmatched junction bases: 8.

The chain is built from TRBV4-2 and TRBJ1-6; D is possibly TRBD1 (6 bases). Germline CDR1 LGHNA, CDR2 YNFKEQ. V lost 5 bases and J 5 bases, leaving 13 bases between the germline ends. This CDR3 region has 15 residues. The CDR3 is CASSTREGDNSPLHF. Written as DNA, the CDR3 is TGTGCCAGCAGCACTCGAGAGGGGGATAATTCACCCCTCCACTTT.

This clone is a singleton in its sample. The rearrangement joins TRBV30 to TRBJ2-3, with TRBD2 matching 9 bases. J was trimmed by 5 bases and V by 5 bases; bases with no gene match: 11. The germline V gene has CDR1 GTSNPN and CDR2 SVGIG (reference sequence). CDR3 length: 15 residues. The CDR3 nucleotides are TGTGCCTGGGGCTCCGGGACTAGCACACAAGATACGCAGTATTTT. Translating it yields CAWGSGTSTQDTQYF. Drawing the rest from reference TRBV30 and TRBJ2-3, the complete variable domain is SQTIHQWPATLVQPVGSPLSLECTVEGTSNPNLYWYRQAAGRGLQLLFYSVGIGQISSEVPQNLSASRPQDRQFILSSKKLLLSDSGFYLCAWGSGTSTQDTQYFGPGTRLTVL.

The rearrangement joins TRBV9 to TRBJ2-3; D is perhaps TRBD2 (6 bases). CDR3 length equals 17 residues. The V gene's germline CDR1 is SGDLS and CDR2 YYNGEE. Trimming left V 3 bases short and J 7 bases short, with 24 bases between. CDR3 sequence: CASSAQPGLGSKNTQYF. DNA of the CDR3: TGTGCCAGCAGCGCCCAACCGGGACTTGGAAGTAAAAATACGCAGTATTTT.

This rearrangement joins TRBV6-5 to TRBJ2-7, with D perhaps matching TRBD1 (5 bases). Looked up from germline, CDR1 is MNHEY and CDR2 is SVGAGI. V lost 0 bases to trimming and J lost 2 bases, with 11 bases between them. The CDR3 loop spans 15 amino acids. This CDR3 reads CASSYSNDSPYEQYF. In DNA form, the CDR3 reads TGTGCCAGCAGTTACTCGAACGACAGTCCCTACGAGCAGTACTTC.

The chain links TRBV7-8 to TRBJ2-5, with TRBD1 matching 7 bases. Germline V gene sequence: CDR1 SGHVS, CDR2 FQNEAQ. V gave up 3 bases and J gave up 2 bases; unmatched junction bases: 3. The CDR3 sequence is 14 residues long. The CDR3 reads CASSFDRDQETQYF. CDR3 DNA: TGTGCCAGCAGCTTTGACAGGGATCAAGAGACCCAGTACTTC.

The chain uses TRBV6-5 and TRBJ1-2; 9 positions agree with TRBD1. CDR3 length equals 14 residues. V lost 5 bases to trimming and J lost 6 bases; unmatched junction nucleotides: 7. Germline CDR1 and CDR2: MNHEY and SVGAGI. CDR3 nucleotides: TGTGCCAGCAGTCGTAAACAGGGGGCGAATGGCTACACCTTC. This gives the protein CASSRKQGANGYTF.

In DNA form, the CDR3 reads TGTGCCAGCTGGTCATCGGGTCAATACGAGCAGTACTTC. Amino acid sequence: CASWSSGQYEQYF. The chain has TRBV2 and TRBJ2-7, with unresolved D. V lost 8 bases to trimming and J lost 4 bases, with 15 bases between them. Germline CDR1 reads SNHLY; CDR2 reads FYNNEI. This CDR3 has 13 amino acids.